Each of the 28 T cell receptor beta chains below was sequenced from the same sample in a study of T cell repertoires in cytomegalovirus infection. Their antigens are not known. TCRdb reprocessed the reads with MiXCR, giving one entry per CDR3 protein. Of roughly 120,000 distinct CDR3 sequences listed, less than 30% were seen once; the top ten hold around 80%. Sequencing was performed on CD8+ T cells from cultured PBMCs, taken from culture after CMV antigen stimulation. These receptors all stem from a human donor in good health (CMV status not recorded). Some clones in this sample may be carry-over from other donors' samples.

The chain is built from TRBV2 and TRBJ2-7, with D perhaps TRBD1 (6 bases). The CDR3 is 14 amino acids. V dropped 8 bases and J dropped 3 bases, with 17 bases sitting between them. The germline CDR1 and CDR2 sequences are SNHLY and FYNNEI. CDR3 DNA sequence: TGTGCCAGCCAAAACAGGGTTGGGTACTACGAGCAGTACTTC. Amino acid sequence: CASQNRVGYYEQYF.

This chain's CDR3 is CASSSPRYNEQFF. CDR3 DNA sequence: TGTGCCAGTTCATCGCCCCGCTACAATGAGCAGTTCTTC. V gene TRBV28 combines with J gene TRBJ2-1; the D is unclear. Germline loops: CDR1 MDHEN, CDR2 SYDVKM. V was clipped by 9 bases and J by 3 bases, with 12 bases between them. This CDR3 region has 13 residues.

The rearrangement uses TRBV12-3 or TRBV12-4 and TRBJ1-5; TRBD1 is a possible D gene (5 bases). Trimming left V 2 bases short and J 2 bases short, with 19 bases between. This CDR3 contains 18 residues. The CDR3 nucleotides read TGTGCCAGCAGTTTATCGTGTCAGGCACTCAGGGGCAATCAGCCCCAGCATTTT. This gives the protein CASSLSCQALRGNQPQHF.

This clonotype was detected a few times. This chain uses TRBV6-6 with TRBJ2-2; TRBD2 is a possible D gene (6 bases). This CDR3 has 15 amino acids. V lost 5 bases and J 2 bases, leaving 12 bases between the germline ends. Germline CDR1 and CDR2: MNHNY and SVGAGI (reference sequence). CDR3 residues: CASSPRRGNTGELFF. Written as DNA, the CDR3 is TGTGCCAGCAGTCCCAGGAGGGGAAACACCGGGGAGCTGTTTTTT.

At least ten counts were recorded for this clonotype. The chain uses TRBV3-1 and TRBJ2-1, with TRBD2 matching 7 bases. From germline, CDR1 is LGHDT and CDR2 YNNKEL (reference sequence). V lost 0 bases to trimming and J lost 6 bases; unmatched junction nucleotides: 8. The CDR3 loop spans 16 amino acids. CDR3 protein: CASSQDERLAPNEQFF. The CDR3 bases are TGTGCCAGCAGCCAAGATGAGAGACTAGCTCCCAATGAGCAGTTCTTC.

This clonotype was seen more than once but under ten times. V and J are TRBV7-8 and TRBJ2-2, with D uncertain. Germline CDR1 is SGHVS and CDR2 is FQNEAQ. Trimming took off 7 bases at V and 0 bases at J, with 9 bases between the two ends. This CDR3 is 14 amino acids long. CDR3 DNA sequence: TGTGCCAGCACCCCCGTGGCGAACACCGGGGAGCTGTTTTTT. It yields the protein CASTPVANTGELFF. The full variable domain, completed using reference TRBV7-8 and TRBJ2-2, is GAGVSQSPRYKVAKRGQDVALRCDPISGHVSLFWYQQALGQGPEFLTYFQNEAQLDKSGLPSDRFFAERPEGSVSTLKIQRTQQEDSAVYLCASTPVANTGELFFGEGSRLTVL.

This chain connects TRBV7-8 to TRBJ2-5, with 11 bases aligning to TRBD2. Germline trimming cut 0 bases from V and 4 bases from J; bases unmatched to any gene: 7. From germline, CDR1 is SGHVS and CDR2 FQNEAQ. The CDR3 contains 17 residues. CDR3 sequence reads: CASSLASSGGAVETQYF. CDR3 coding DNA: TGTGCCAGCAGCTTAGCAAGTAGCGGGGGGGCTGTAGAGACCCAGTACTTC.

This chain links TRBV28 with TRBJ2-2; D not certain. CDR1 is MDHEN and CDR2 is SYDVKM in the germline V gene. The CDR3 runs to 16 residues. With 2 bases removed from V and 2 bases from J, the gap between germline ends came to 12 bases. The CDR3 coding sequence is TGTGCCAGCAGTTTACCCGTCGACTCAAACACCGGGGAGCTGTTTTTT. Amino acid sequence: CASSLPVDSNTGELFF. The full variable domain, in which reference TRBV28 and TRBJ2-2 provide the parts outside the CDR3, is DVKVTQSSRYLVKRTGEKVFLECVQDMDHENMFWYRQDPGLGLRLIYFSYDVKMKEKGDIPEGYSVSREKKERFSLILESASTNQTSMYLCASSLPVDSNTGELFFGEGSRLTVL.

This clonotype was seen ten or more times. The gene calls are TRBV7-8 and TRBJ2-5; D ambiguous. CDR3 length: 14 amino acids. The germline V and J ends were trimmed by 3 bases and 1 base, with 9 bases remaining between them. Looked up from germline, CDR1 is SGHVS and CDR2 is FQNEAQ. CDR3 sequence reads: CASSFLGVQETQYF. The CDR3 coding sequence is TGTGCCAGCAGCTTCCTGGGCGTCCAAGAGACCCAGTACTTC.

The chain carries TRBV7-8 and TRBJ2-7; 8 bases agree with TRBD1. From germline, CDR1 is SGHVS and CDR2 FQNEAQ. Trimming removed 5 bases from V and 4 bases from J; junction bases left unmatched: 13. There are 16 residues in the CDR3. The CDR3 loop reads CASSTRTGKNPYEQYF. CDR3 DNA sequence: TGTGCCAGCAGCACACGGACAGGGAAAAACCCTTACGAGCAGTACTTC.

This clonotype was recorded a few times. This chain connects TRBV15 to TRBJ1-2, with no clear D. V was clipped by 1 base and J by 6 bases, with 18 bases between them. Germline V gene lookup returns CDR1 LNHNV and CDR2 YYDKDF (reference sequence). This CDR3 is built from 16 residues. This CDR3 reads CATSRVRSTWNDGYTF. The CDR3 coding sequence is TGTGCCACCAGCAGAGTAAGAAGTACCTGGAACGATGGCTACACCTTC. The full variable domain, in which reference TRBV15 and TRBJ1-2 provide the parts outside the CDR3, is DAMVIQNPRYQVTQFGKPVTLSCSQTLNHNVMYWYQQKSSQAPKLLFHYYDKDFNNEADTPDNFQSRRPNTSFCFLDIRSPGLGDTAMYLCATSRVRSTWNDGYTFGSGTRLTVV.

V is TRBV19 and J is TRBJ2-7, with TRBD1 as a possible D gene (5 bases). V lost 3 bases and J lost 2, with 14 bases in between. CDR1 is LNHDA and CDR2 is SQIVND in the germline V gene (reference sequence). The CDR3 runs to 15 residues. The CDR3 DNA reads as TGTGCCAGTAGTATTGGAAGGGGTCCGGCCTACGAGCAGTACTTC. It translates to CASSIGRGPAYEQYF.

The chain combines TRBV6-6 with TRBJ1-5; 8 bases fit TRBD1. With V trimmed by 7 bases and J by 0 bases, 5 bases remained unmatched. The CDR3 length is 15 residues. Germline V gene sequence: CDR1 MNHNY, CDR2 SVGAGI (reference sequence). The CDR3: CASKPTGDSNQPQHF. The CDR3 coding sequence is TGTGCCAGCAAACCGACAGGGGATAGCAATCAGCCCCAGCATTTT.

This clonotype was seen only a few times. The V call is TRBV3-1, the J call TRBJ2-1; D is uncertain. This CDR3 comprises 13 residues. V lost 3 bases, J lost 5 bases, and 8 bases lay in between. Germline V CDR1 and CDR2: LGHDT, YNNKEL (reference sequence). The CDR3 sequence is CASSHMIHNEQFF. In nucleotides, the CDR3 is TGTGCCAGCAGCCACATGATCCACAATGAGCAGTTCTTC.

The chain has TRBV27 and TRBJ2-7, with D possibly called TRBD1 or TRBD2 (5 bases each). Trimming cost V 6 bases and J 2 bases, with 11 bases left between them. This CDR3 is 13 amino acids long. The germline V gene has CDR1 MNHEY and CDR2 SMNVEV (reference sequence). In nucleotides, the CDR3 is TGTGCCAGCAGCCGAGGGACGGCCTACGAGCAGTACTTC. It specifies CASSRGTAYEQYF.

V usage is TRBV7-6 and J usage is TRBJ2-1; 14 bases map to TRBD2. The V and J ends lost 0 bases and 2 bases, in that order; junction bases with no gene match: 0. In germline, CDR1 is SGHVS, CDR2 FNYEAQ. CDR3 length: 17 amino acids. This chain's CDR3 is CASSLATSGGAYNEQFF. CDR3 DNA: TGTGCCAGCAGCTTAGCGACTAGCGGGGGGGCCTACAATGAGCAGTTCTTC.

V and J are TRBV12-3 or TRBV12-4 and TRBJ2-7, with 10 bases matching TRBD1. This CDR3 is built from 12 residues. Trimming removed 6 bases from V and 5 bases from J; junction bases left unmatched: 1. The CDR3 sequence is CASRGTGDEQYF. CDR3 DNA sequence: TGTGCCAGCAGGGGGACAGGGGACGAGCAGTACTTC.

In its sample, this clonotype was seen many times. The rearrangement links TRBV6-1 to TRBJ1-1; D perhaps matches TRBD1 (5 bases). CDR1 is MNHNS and CDR2 is SASEGT in the germline V gene. Trimming cost V 5 bases and J 4 bases, with 14 bases left between them. CDR3 length: 14 residues. The CDR3: CASSPVKGTTEAFF. CDR3 nucleotide sequence: TGTGCCAGCAGTCCGGTGAAAGGGACCACTGAAGCTTTCTTT.

This clonotype was seen a few times. This chain links TRBV18 with TRBJ1-1; no firm D call. CDR1 KGHSH and CDR2 LQKENI come from the germline V gene. This CDR3 spans 14 amino acids. V was cut by 3 bases and J by 3 bases, with 11 bases left in between. As DNA, the CDR3 is TGTGCCAGCTCACCCATTGGTGGGGACACTGAAGCTTTCTTT. Amino acids: CASSPIGGDTEAFF.

This clonotype came up many times. This sequence joins TRBV12-3 or TRBV12-4 and TRBJ2-3, with a tentative D call TRBD2 (6 bases). CDR3 length: 16 amino acids. Deletions cut 2 bases from V and 6 bases from J, with 18 bases between. CDR3 sequence: CASSLSGGPVSDTQYF. The CDR3 nucleotides are TGTGCCAGCAGTTTAAGTGGAGGGCCCGTTTCGGATACGCAGTATTTT.

The V and J genes are TRBV7-9 and TRBJ1-2; TRBD1 might be the D (6 bases). V lost 5 bases and J 4 bases, leaving 11 bases between the germline ends. CDR1 SEHNR and CDR2 FQNEAQ come from the germline V gene (reference sequence). This CDR3 is 13 amino acids long. CDR3 coding DNA: TGTGCCAGCAGCCCGGGGGCAGCCTATGGCTACACCTTC. This codes for CASSPGAAYGYTF.

This clonotype showed up just once. V gene TRBV27 combines with J gene TRBJ2-3, with 8 bases lining up with TRBD2. CDR1 and CDR2 from the germline V gene are MNHEY and SMNVEV (reference sequence). V shed 2 bases and J 5 bases; nucleotides not matched to a gene: 9. The CDR3 length is 16 residues. CDR3: CASSLIAGPLGDTQYF. The CDR3 nucleotides read TGTGCCAGCAGTTTAATAGCGGGGCCGCTGGGAGATACGCAGTATTTT.

J is TRBJ1-4 and V is TRBV27; unclear D gene. V lost 2 bases and J 7 bases, leaving 11 bases between the germline ends. Germline assignment: CDR1 MNHEY and CDR2 SMNVEV (reference sequence). The CDR3 runs to 14 residues. The CDR3: CASSLTRVGEKLFF. Written as DNA, the CDR3 is TGTGCCAGCAGTTTAACACGGGTTGGTGAAAAACTGTTTTTT.

J is TRBJ2-7 and V is TRBV20-1, with TRBD1 matching 9 bases. Germline V gives CDR1 DFQATT, CDR2 SNEGSKA (reference sequence). CDR3 length: 15 amino acids. V trimming: 1 base; J trimming: 5 bases; junction bases outside the gene matches: 9. CDR3 DNA sequence: TGCAGTGCTAGAGCCCGGGACAGGGATAATCACGAGCAGTACTTC. It encodes CSARARDRDNHEQYF.

This clonotype turned up a few times. This rearrangement joins TRBV4-2 to TRBJ1-1; TRBD1 matches at 9 bases. Trimming took 4 bases from V and 1 from J; bases not matched to a gene: 13. Germline V gene lookup returns CDR1 LGHNA and CDR2 YNFKEQ. The CDR3 is 18 amino acids. CDR3: CASSRTGDFPLSNTEAFF. The CDR3 DNA sequence: TGTGCCAGCAGCCGGACAGGGGATTTTCCCTTATCGAACACTGAAGCTTTCTTT.

This clonotype came up many times. The V and J genes are TRBV6-1 and TRBJ1-1, with 10 bases matching TRBD1. CDR3 size: 16 residues. CDR1 is MNHNS, CDR2 SASEGT, per germline. V shed 6 bases, J shed 0 bases, and the junction held 7 bases outside the gene matches. The CDR3 is CASRVDRGPLNTEAFF. CDR3 DNA sequence: TGTGCCAGCAGGGTCGACAGGGGGCCGTTGAACACTGAAGCTTTCTTT.

The table lists this clonotype with a few counts. The chain combines TRBV11-1 with TRBJ2-7; 7 bases are shared with TRBD1. The CDR3 sequence is 14 residues long. Germline-derived CDR1 and CDR2 are SGHAT and FQDESV (reference sequence). The J segment lost 2 bases and the V segment lost 6 bases, leaving 7 bases of the junction unmatched. The DNA for the CDR3 is TGTGCCAGCAGACCTTCGACAGGGCCCTACGAGCAGTACTTC. This sequence encodes CASRPSTGPYEQYF.

This clonotype showed up many times. V is TRBV7-8 and J is TRBJ2-2; D call uncertain. Trimming shortened V by 0 bases and J by 6 bases, and 5 bases separated the two germline ends. CDR3 size: 13 residues. Germline lookup yields CDR1 SGHVS and CDR2 FQNEAQ. The CDR3 spells CASSLALAGELFF. CDR3 nucleotide sequence: TGTGCCAGCAGCTTAGCGCTAGCCGGGGAGCTGTTTTTT.